This is a list of T cell receptor beta chains from one sample in a study of blood T cells in healthy people across ages. One entry per CDR3 protein, called by TCRdb with MiXCR from the 5' RACE reads. Here the sample spans about 1.8 million distinct CDR3 sequences, roughly 52% being singletons. The sequencing sample was made of blood. These receptor sequences come from a woman aged 40 to 49 in good health. Both conserved end residues are part of each CDR3. A D gene is named only where the DNA matches it firmly.

D gene	V gene	J gene	CDR3 protein
NA	TRBV3-1	TRBJ2-1	CASSPYLANEQFF
NA	TRBV5-5	TRBJ2-3	CASSPAIESSGEDTQYF
NA	TRBV4-3	TRBJ2-1	CASSQGAVGNEQFF
TRBD2	TRBV27	TRBJ2-3	CASSPWGQTSGEYSTDTQYF
TRBD1	TRBV6-5	TRBJ2-1	CASSYTRQGAYNEQFF
TRBD1	TRBV6-6	TRBJ2-7	CASSPRQGYSYEQYF
TRBD2	TRBV28	TRBJ2-1	CASLTSGTYNEQFF
NA	TRBV20-1	TRBJ2-5	CSARGRSRAGETQYF
NA	TRBV7-9	TRBJ2-7	CASSLEGISYEQYF
TRBD1	TRBV28	TRBJ1-4	CASSGDPGQAREKLFF
NA	TRBV6-5	TRBJ2-7	CASSYRLRGQDLYEQYF
TRBD2	TRBV9	TRBJ2-3	CASSGSGGSRTDTQYF
TRBD1	TRBV4-1	TRBJ2-3	CASSQDDRGLDTQYF
NA	TRBV20-1	TRBJ1-2	CSARDGLIRGYTF
TRBD2	TRBV25-1	TRBJ2-5	CASSKSAGEETQYF
TRBD1	TRBV28	TRBJ2-7	CAGSLRGTGRSYEQYF
NA	TRBV12-3/TRBV12-4	TRBJ2-3	CASSPRGGPDTQYF
NA	TRBV7-9	TRBJ1-2	CASSDPNTRANYGCTF
NA	TRBV20-1	TRBJ2-1	CSARVGSRLYEQFF
TRBD1	TRBV27	TRBJ1-2	CASSSYRGPSDPYGYTF
TRBD1	TRBV4-2	TRBJ2-4	CASSQGQGRWEGAKNIQYF
NA	TRBV21-1	TRBJ2-1	CAGLAGMSYNEQFF
TRBD1	TRBV5-1	TRBJ2-7	CASRSPGQGYYEQYF
TRBD1	TRBV20-1	TRBJ2-5	CSATGQGLKTIQYF
NA	TRBV28	TRBJ1-4	CASTQGSSTEKLFF
TRBD2	TRBV9	TRBJ2-1	CASSVARKAGESYNEQFF
NA	TRBV5-1	TRBJ2-3	CASSFGHPTDTQYF
TRBD1	TRBV4-1	TRBJ2-1	CASSQEKGGESNEQFF
NA	TRBV20-1	NA	CSAERGAPYEQYF
NA	TRBV6-5	NA	CASSFLPGVGDYEQYF
TRBD1	TRBV9	TRBJ1-4	CASSASDRVEKLFF
NA	TRBV7-7	TRBJ2-1	CASSSSFGEQFF
NA	TRBV29-1	TRBJ2-1	CSVEKLPNNEQFF
TRBD1	TRBV20-1	TRBJ2-1	CSASRPTGGYNEQFF
NA	TRBV28	TRBJ1-2	CASSTMTLANYGYTF
TRBD2	TRBV4-3	TRBJ2-1	CASSQHPGLAGGTAYNEQFF
TRBD1	TRBV29-1	NA	CSATGQGLKTQYF
NA	TRBV20-1	TRBJ2-4	CSASVPPPAKNIQYF
TRBD1	TRBV20-1	TRBJ1-6	CSARGETGAYNSPLHF
TRBD2	TRBV29-1	TRBJ2-3	CSVVPGLAVRTQYF
NA	TRBV5-1	TRBJ1-1	CASSTSRGNTEAFF
NA	TRBV27	TRBJ1-5	CASSFGGMDQPQHF
NA	TRBV9	TRBJ2-7	CASSVGWSLDNEQYF
TRBD1	TRBV20-1	TRBJ1-5	CSAEDRVHQPQHF
NA	TRBV28	TRBJ2-5	CASNIARGAETQYF
NA	TRBV7-9	TRBJ2-1	CASSFSFGQSSYNEQFF
TRBD1	TRBV6-2/TRBV6-3	TRBJ2-7	CAIRQGSFISYEQYF
TRBD2	TRBV11-3	TRBJ2-2	CASSWTSGVTGELFF
NA	TRBV28	TRBJ1-6	CASMRNSPLHF
NA	TRBV20-1	TRBJ1-1	CSARTQGYTEAFF
TRBD2	TRBV6-5	TRBJ2-1	CASSKLAGGPYNEQFF
TRBD2	TRBV29-1	TRBJ2-1	CSVPSGGKGTYNEQFF